A single sample is the source of the 11 T cell receptor beta chains below, sequenced in a study of blood T cell repertoires in COVID-19. Libraries were prepared by immunoSEQ multiplex PCR; TCRdb keeps only in-frame clonotypes and omits some of them. The sample carries roughly 230,000 clones, roughly 89% recorded once. Sequenced input: peripheral blood. The source is a woman between 35 and 50 years old who had recovered from COVID-19.

The CDR3 spells CASSIGWQGSSEQFF. CDR3 coding DNA: TGTGCCAGTAGTATTGGGTGGCAGGGGAGCAGTGAGCAGTTCTTC. The V and J genes are TRBV19 and TRBJ2-1, with D maybe TRBD1 (6 bases). The germline V gene encodes CDR1 LNHDA and CDR2 SQIVND (reference sequence). The CDR3 covers 15 residues. The germline V and J ends were trimmed by 3 bases and 9 bases, with 18 bases remaining between them.

The chain combines TRBV19 with TRBJ1-2, with 8 nucleotides matching TRBD1. CDR3 length: 14 amino acids. The ends lost 4 bases at V and 7 bases at J; junction bases unmatched: 8. Germline CDR1 reads LNHDA; CDR2 reads SQIVND (reference sequence). The CDR3 bases are TGTGCCAGTAGTACCCTCCAGGGGGCGTTTGGCTACACCTTC. Amino acids: CASSTLQGAFGYTF.

V gene TRBV5-4 combines with J gene TRBJ2-7, with 8 bases identical to TRBD1. V dropped 7 bases and J dropped 6; count of bases not matched to a gene: 9. Germline CDR1 and CDR2: SGHNT and YYREEE (reference sequence). The CDR3 spans 13 residues. The CDR3 region is CASFHRGSGEQYF. CDR3 sequence (DNA): TGTGCCAGCTTCCACAGGGGGTCTGGCGAGCAGTACTTC.

This clone was counted a single time. The CDR3 spells CASSTYELQGYYGYTF. The CDR3 DNA reads as TGTGCCAGTAGCACTTATGAATTACAGGGATACTATGGCTACACCTTC. The V gene is TRBV19, the J gene TRBJ1-2, with a weak D call TRBD1 (6 bases). CDR3 length equals 16 residues. CDR1 is LNHDA and CDR2 is SQIVND in the germline V gene (reference sequence). V shed 6 bases and J shed 3 bases, with 20 bases lying between them.

This chain links TRBV6-5 with TRBJ1-1, with a weak D call TRBD1 (5 bases). The germline gives CDR1 MNHEY, CDR2 SVGAGI. This CDR3 comprises 13 residues. Trimming took off 5 bases at V and 8 bases at J, with 15 bases between the two ends. The CDR3 DNA sequence: TGTGCCAGCAGTATTCCCGGACACGGGGAAGCTTTCTTT. It codes for CASSIPGHGEAFF.

The V and J genes are TRBV15 and TRBJ1-5, with D perhaps TRBD1 (5 bases). V lost 3 bases and J lost 1, with 7 bases in between. Per the germline V gene, CDR1 is LNHNV and CDR2 is YYDKDF (reference sequence). The CDR3 spans 14 residues. The CDR3 DNA follows: TGTGCCACCAGCAGGGACAAAAGCAATCAGCCCCAGCATTTT. As protein: CATSRDKSNQPQHF. The whole variable domain, filled in from reference TRBV15 and TRBJ1-5, reads DAMVIQNPRYQVTQFGKPVTLSCSQTLNHNVMYWYQQKSSQAPKLLFHYYDKDFNNEADTPDNFQSRRPNTSFCFLDIRSPGLGDTAMYLCATSRDKSNQPQHFGDGTRLSIL.

CDR3 residues: CASSYRIVAGVTGELFF. The CDR3, as DNA: TGTGCCAGCAGTTACAGGATAGTAGCGGGAGTGACCGGGGAGCTGTTTTTT. The rearrangement uses TRBV6-2 or TRBV6-3 and TRBJ2-2, with 9 bases aligning to TRBD2. The V gene end was trimmed by 2 bases and the J gene end by 5 bases; junction bases not matched to a gene: 9. Germline V gene sequence: CDR1 MNHEY, CDR2 SVGEGT. The CDR3 covers 17 residues.

The rearrangement joins TRBV6-5 to TRBJ2-7; 7 bases are a match to TRBD1. In germline, CDR1 is MNHEY, CDR2 SVGAGI. The CDR3 spans 14 residues. The V and J ends lost 8 bases and 0 bases, in that order; junction bases with no gene match: 7. Here the CDR3 reads CASRGTAASYEQYF. The CDR3 DNA sequence: TGTGCCAGCCGAGGGACAGCCGCCTCCTACGAGCAGTACTTC.

The rearrangement links TRBV10-2 to TRBJ1-2, with 9 positions matching TRBD1. Trimming cost V 8 bases and J 7 bases; bases outside gene matches: 5. The germline V gene encodes CDR1 WSHSY and CDR2 SAAADI. This CDR3 spans 12 amino acids. The CDR3 loop reads CASGWTGAGYTF. DNA of the CDR3: TGCGCCAGCGGATGGACAGGGGCTGGCTACACCTTC.

This clone occurred once. The CDR3 protein is CASSVGVPDTQYF. The CDR3 DNA reads as TGTGCCAGCAGCGTCGGGGTCCCCGATACGCAGTATTTT. The chain joins TRBV9 to TRBJ2-3; D may be TRBD2 (5 bases). Germline V gene lookup returns CDR1 SGDLS and CDR2 YYNGEE. Trimming pared 2 bases from V and 6 bases from J, leaving 10 bases between. The CDR3 is 13 residues long. Full variable domain (outside the CDR3, taken from reference TRBV9 and TRBJ2-3): DSGVTQTPKHLITATGQRVTLRCSPRSGDLSVYWYQQSLDQGLQFLIQYYNGEERAKGNILERFSAQQFPDLHSELNLSSLELGDSALYFCASSVGVPDTQYFGPGTRLTVL.

The rearrangement uses TRBV11-2 and TRBJ2-5; a possible D gene is TRBD1 (6 bases). V shed 4 bases and J shed 5 bases, with 17 bases lying between them. CDR1 is SGHAT, CDR2 FQNNGV, per germline. This CDR3 has 15 amino acids. The CDR3 loop reads CASSYLGHPLETQYF. CDR3 in DNA: TGTGCCAGCAGCTATTTGGGACACCCATTGGAGACCCAGTACTTC.